This T cell receptor beta chain was found in a study of T-cell memory formation after mild COVID-19 (dated by TCRdb to the early 2020s). As for the study more broadly: TCR sequence clusters from the two donors were largely donor specific. T-cell clones expanding and contracting after mild COVID-19 in a couple of donors were tracked by longitudinal TCRalpha and TCRbeta repertoire sequencing. Two young, previously healthy adult volunteers, one female and one male, were included in the cohort.

This clonotype was counted a few times. Its binding antigen is unknown. The record has no base qualities; no much larger clone is one base away. The instrument given in TCRdb is Illumina NovaSeq 6000. TCRalpha and TCRbeta cDNA libraries were constructed by 5'RACE with constant-segment primers, with sample barcodes and unique molecular identifiers being introduced. RNA was extracted from every sample with Trizol reagent. Library amplification was performed in two PCR steps, and a second sample barcode and Illumina TruSeq adapters were introduced in the second step. Sequencing of libraries was performed on an Illumina NovaSeq with 2 x 150 bp paired-end reads. The original pipeline was this. Demultiplexing of reads and collapsing into UMI-guided consensus sequences were performed with migec v1.2.7. Using mixcr v2.1.11, UMI consensuses were aligned to TRA and TRB V and J templates and then assembled into clonotypes. Clonotypes were classified as expanded or contracted when called significant by both edgeR and NoisET, with noise models trained on biological replicates. edgeR calls used a false discovery rate-adjusted p below 0.01 and a log2 fold-change threshold of 1. As an exploratory analysis of dynamics, PCA with hierarchical clustering was applied to max-normalized trajectories of the 1000 most abundant clonotypes. Separately sequenced CD4+ and CD8+ repertoires were used to assign the CD4 or CD8 phenotype of responding clones. In-frame beta chains were kept once TCRdb had trimmed the public reads at Q25 with fastp and called clones with MiXCR. Duplicate CDR3 protein sequences are folded into a single record with the most common DNA and genes. TCRdb, not the original authors, processed these V and J calls. Counted in this sample were a few hundred thousand distinct CDR3 sequences; 9.4% of them appeared once. 20% to 25% of the sample is taken by the ten largest.

Overall study results and their limits: Clones contracting from day 15 to 85 had balanced CD4/CD8 phenotypes, while a second wave expanding from day 15 to 37 was biased towards CD4+. Some responding clones were found in pre-infection memory, which suggests that pre-existing cross-reactive memory T cells took part in the SARS-CoV-2 response. The study included only a couple of mild cases, and larger cohorts that include severe cases with pre-infection samples were judged to be necessary. SARS-CoV-2 specificity of the second-wave clones peaking on day 37 was not confirmed. Contracting CD4+ clones turned up mainly in the CM and EM memory subsets, whereas EMRA was where CD8+ clones were enriched.

Ficoll-Paque density gradient centrifugation was the method used to isolate PBMCs. Trimmed from V: 6 bases; trimmed from J: 1 base; junction bases lacking a gene match: 6. The cysteine opens and the phenylalanine closes a CDR3 of 14 amino acids. The CDR3 DNA has 42 bases and is translated from base 1. Taken from the germline V gene, the CDR1 and CDR2 loops are MNHEY and SVGAGI. The source is a man aged 18 to 35 who had mild COVID-19 (a few samples of this study predate the infection). The sample titles of this study are shuffled in the database, so cell type and time point are left out; the donor was told from shared clones. Recombination joined TRBV6-5 with TRBJ2-7, and TRBD1 matches 7 of the central bases. Material for sequencing was PBMCs or a T cell subset sorted from them (not recorded which). The sequenced DNA: TGTGCCAGCAGCCTCCGGGACAGTTCCTACGAGCAGTACTTC. It codes for CASSLRDSSYEQYF.